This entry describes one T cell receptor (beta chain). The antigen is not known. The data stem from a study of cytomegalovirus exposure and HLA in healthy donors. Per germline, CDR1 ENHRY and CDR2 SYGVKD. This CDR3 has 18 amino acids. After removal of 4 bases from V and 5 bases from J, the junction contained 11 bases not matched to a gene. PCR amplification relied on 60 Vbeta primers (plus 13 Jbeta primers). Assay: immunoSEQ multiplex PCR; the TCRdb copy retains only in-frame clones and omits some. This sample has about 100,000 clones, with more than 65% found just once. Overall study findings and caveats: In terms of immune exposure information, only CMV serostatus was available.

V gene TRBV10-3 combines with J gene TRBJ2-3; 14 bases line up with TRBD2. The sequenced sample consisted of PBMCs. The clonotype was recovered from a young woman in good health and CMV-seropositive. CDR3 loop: CAISGSTGLAGVIDTQYF. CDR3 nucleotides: TGTGCCATCAGTGGATCCACGGGACTAGCGGGAGTAATAGATACGCAGTATTTT.